This TCR beta chain was recovered during a study of cytotoxic CD8 clonotypes in ibrutinib-treated CLL (dated by TCRdb to the early 2020s). For context, the study as a whole: The cohort had around twelve relapsed/refractory and 15 treatment-naive patients; some 17 were IGHV unmutated. Responses were partial in 24 patients and complete in 2; after median about 70 months follow-up, approximately 15 stayed in remission and about twelve progressed. Samples at response were collected after a median of 12 months of treatment, with a range of about 6 to 40 months. Samples averaged roughly 280,000 productive templates and more than 85,000 productive rearrangements. Longitudinal samples were available for about 30% of the roughly 86 trial participants. Cryopreserved peripheral blood mononuclear cells were collected at three points: before therapy, at response, and at either sustained remission or disease progression. All remission and progressive disease samples were collected while patients were still receiving ibrutinib. Broader findings and caveats from the paper: Baseline clonality exceeded that of age-matched healthy donors and correlated strongly with circulating CD8+ T-cell counts. Public clonotypes were rare and either shrank or stayed stable during treatment, and the rise in clonality at ibrutinib response reflected expansion of private clonotypes. Sustained-remission and progressing patients did not have matched sampling times, and lymph node repertoires were not examined. Clonality rose at ibrutinib response, remained stable during sustained remission, and dropped back toward baseline at progression.

This clone was counted once. This clone's antigen is unknown. No qualities accompany the bases; no much larger clone lies one base away. Sequences MNHNS (CDR1) and SASEGT (CDR2) are obtained from the germline V gene. V loses 11 bases of germline sequence and J loses 4 bases, and the interval between the two ends is 14 bases. The CDR3 goes from the cysteine to the phenylalanine over 12 residues. The kept DNA is CDR3 alone, 36 bases in frame from the first base. Each clonotype received, on average, around 10x coverage in deep resolution sequencing performed on a MiSeq, where the target depth lay between 1 in 1 million and 1 in 200,000 T cells. The immunoSEQ hsTCRB Kit was used to generate TCR beta libraries. The authors' analysis ran thus. ImmunoSEQ Data Assistant and ImmunoSEQ Analyzer were used for data analysis, and V, D and J genes were assigned according to IMGT definitions. Clonality, with values ranging from 0 to 1, was calculated as one minus the normalized Shannon entropy of productive rearrangement frequencies. Only overrepresented clonotypes making up at least 0.05% of each patient's repertoire were included in the public clonotype analysis. Approximately 12 age-matched healthy donor repertoires from immuneACCESS were used as controls for clonality. TCRdb's version of the immuneACCESS table is confined to in-frame rearrangements and falls short of the full clone set. An unresolved V gene accounts for under half of the shortfall where checked; the remainder is of unknown origin. V, J and clone size derive from that table, while D and trimming were established from the DNA sequence. In all, the sample holds 29,000 or so clones, and 76% of those were seen once. The ten largest account for 40% to 60% of the sample.

For TCR beta library preparation, about 2 micrograms of genomic DNA were extracted from the cryopreserved PBMCs. Longitudinal blood samples from CLL patients on ibrutinib monotherapy underwent high-throughput TCR beta sequencing. The patients were enrolled in a single-center, open-label phase 2 trial of ibrutinib monotherapy. The TCR originated in a human donor with chronic lymphocytic leukemia. Here the chain combines TRBV6-1 and TRBJ1-2; no D gene is confidently identified. This material consisted of PBMCs, taken after 36 months of ibrutinib treatment. The DNA sequence is given as TGTGCCCCCGGGTTGGCGGGCTATGGCTACACCTTC. Translation gives CAPGLAGYGYTF.